This T cell receptor (beta chain) was obtained from a study of T cell responses to AZD1222 COVID-19 vaccine. General study results and limits: Repertoire sampling occurred only after the peak T cell response. It should be noted that donors were predominantly white British and more often female, and clonal diversity was possibly underestimated. Only a handful of individuals given AZD1222 were seropositive at baseline. Vaccine-related CD4 TCRs covered spike, predominating at 160-218 and 743-854.

Assay: immunoSEQ multiplex PCR; the TCRdb copy retains only in-frame clones and omits some. The repertoire holds 100,000 to 150,000 clones, 75% to 95% seen once, with 4% to 5% in the top ten. A note on this clone: Its matching antigen is unknown.

The sample here was peripheral blood, taken 28 days after the second dose of the MenACWY control vaccine. This clonotype originated in an adult who received the MenACWY meningococcal vaccine as a control.

DNA for the CDR3: TGTGCCAGCAGGGCGGGACTGTCTAATGAAAAACTGTTTTTT. Protein sequence: CASRAGLSNEKLFF. The rearrangement joins TRBV7-2 to TRBJ1-4, with D perhaps matching TRBD1 (5 bases). V lost 6 bases to trimming and J lost 3 bases, with 11 bases between them. CDR3 length: 14 residues. The germline CDR1 and CDR2 sequences are SGHTA and FQGNSA.